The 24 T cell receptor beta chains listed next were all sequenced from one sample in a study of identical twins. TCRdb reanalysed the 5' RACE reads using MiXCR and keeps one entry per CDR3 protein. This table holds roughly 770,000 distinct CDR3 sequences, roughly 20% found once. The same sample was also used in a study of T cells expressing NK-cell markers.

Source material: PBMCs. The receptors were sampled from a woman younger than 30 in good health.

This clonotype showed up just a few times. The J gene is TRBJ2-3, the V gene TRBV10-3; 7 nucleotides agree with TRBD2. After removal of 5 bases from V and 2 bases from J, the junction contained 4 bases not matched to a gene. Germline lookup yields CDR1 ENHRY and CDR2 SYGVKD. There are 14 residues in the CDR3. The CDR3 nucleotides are TGTGCCATCAGTATGGCGGGGGACACAGATACGCAGTATTTT. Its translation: CAISMAGDTDTQYF.

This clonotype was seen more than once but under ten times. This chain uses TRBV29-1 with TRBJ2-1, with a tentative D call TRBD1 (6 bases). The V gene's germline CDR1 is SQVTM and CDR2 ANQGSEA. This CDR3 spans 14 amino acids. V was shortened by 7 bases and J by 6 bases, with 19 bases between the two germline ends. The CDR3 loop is CSAANRVWVNEQFF. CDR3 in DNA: TGCAGCGCCGCCAACAGGGTATGGGTCAATGAGCAGTTCTTC.

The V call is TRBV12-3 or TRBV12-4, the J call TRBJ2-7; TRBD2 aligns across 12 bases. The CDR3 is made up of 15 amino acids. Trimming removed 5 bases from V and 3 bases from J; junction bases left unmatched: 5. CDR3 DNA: TGTGCCAGCAGTCCTAGCGGGAGGGAGGACTACGAGCAGTACTTC. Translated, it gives CASSPSGREDYEQYF.

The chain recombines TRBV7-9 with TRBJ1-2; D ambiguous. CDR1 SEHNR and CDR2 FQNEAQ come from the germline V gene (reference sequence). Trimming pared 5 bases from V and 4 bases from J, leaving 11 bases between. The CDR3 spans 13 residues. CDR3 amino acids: CASSPLLVYGYTF. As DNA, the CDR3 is TGTGCCAGCAGCCCCCTTTTGGTCTATGGCTACACCTTC.

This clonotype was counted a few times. CDR3 sequence reads: CASQTTVTIYF. Written as DNA, the CDR3 is TGTGCCAGTCAAACGACAGTTACCATATATTTT. V and J are TRBV12-3 or TRBV12-4 and TRBJ1-3; a weak D match, TRBD1 (5 bases). Trimming removed 9 bases from V and 10 bases from J, with 13 bases in between. The CDR3 has 11 amino acids.

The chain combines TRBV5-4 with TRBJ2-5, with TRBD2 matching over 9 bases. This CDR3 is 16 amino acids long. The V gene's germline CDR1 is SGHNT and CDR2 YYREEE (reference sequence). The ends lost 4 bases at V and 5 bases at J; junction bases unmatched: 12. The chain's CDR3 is CASSLLAGGTGETQYF. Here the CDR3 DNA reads TGTGCCAGCAGCCTTCTCGCGGGAGGGACTGGGGAGACCCAGTACTTC. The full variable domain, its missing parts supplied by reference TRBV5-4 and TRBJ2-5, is ETGVTQSPTHLIKTRGQQVTLRCSSQSGHNTVSWYQQALGQGPQFIFQYYREEENGRGNFPPRFSGLQFPNYSSELNVNALELDDSALYLCASSLLAGGTGETQYFGPGTRLLVL.

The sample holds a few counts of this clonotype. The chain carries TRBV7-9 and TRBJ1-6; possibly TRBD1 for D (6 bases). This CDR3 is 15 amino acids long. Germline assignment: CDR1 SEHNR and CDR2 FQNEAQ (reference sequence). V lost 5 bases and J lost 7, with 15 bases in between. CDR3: CASSTQQGANSPLHF. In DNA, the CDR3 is TGTGCCAGCAGCACTCAACAGGGCGCCAATTCACCCCTCCACTTT.

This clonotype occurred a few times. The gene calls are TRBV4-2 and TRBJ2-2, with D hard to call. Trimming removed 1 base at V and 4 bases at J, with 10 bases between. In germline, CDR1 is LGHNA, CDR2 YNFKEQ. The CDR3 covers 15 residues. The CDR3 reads CASSQGDSSTGELFF. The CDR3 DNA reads TGTGCCAGCAGCCAAGGGGATTCGAGCACCGGGGAGCTGTTTTTT.

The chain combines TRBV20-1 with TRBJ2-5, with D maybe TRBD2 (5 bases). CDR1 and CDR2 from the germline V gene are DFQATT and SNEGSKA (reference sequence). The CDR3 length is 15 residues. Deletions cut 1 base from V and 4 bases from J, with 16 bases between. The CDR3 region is CSARAGRGSAETQYF. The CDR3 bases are TGCAGTGCTAGAGCCGGACGGGGATCGGCAGAGACCCAGTACTTC.

The CDR3: CASSLEAVDSSYEQYF. The CDR3 DNA reads as TGTGCCAGCAGCTTAGAGGCGGTGGACAGTTCCTACGAGCAGTACTTC. The V gene is TRBV11-2, the J gene TRBJ2-7; weak D call: TRBD1 (6 bases). Between the trimmed V and J ends, which lost 0 bases and 1 base, there was a span of 13 bases. This CDR3 spans 16 amino acids. The germline gives CDR1 SGHAT, CDR2 FQNNGV. Drawing the rest from reference TRBV11-2 and TRBJ2-7, the complete variable domain is EAGVAQSPRYKIIEKRQSVAFWCNPISGHATLYWYQQILGQGPKLLIQFQNNGVVDDSQLPKDRFSAERLKGVDSTLKIQPAKLEDSAVYLCASSLEAVDSSYEQYFGPGTRLTVT.

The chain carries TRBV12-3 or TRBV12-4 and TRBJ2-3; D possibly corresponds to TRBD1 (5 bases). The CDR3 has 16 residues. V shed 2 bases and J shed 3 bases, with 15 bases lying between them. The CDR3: CASSLKGWIRTDTQYF. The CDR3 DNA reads TGTGCCAGCAGTTTAAAGGGGTGGATACGAACAGATACGCAGTATTTT.

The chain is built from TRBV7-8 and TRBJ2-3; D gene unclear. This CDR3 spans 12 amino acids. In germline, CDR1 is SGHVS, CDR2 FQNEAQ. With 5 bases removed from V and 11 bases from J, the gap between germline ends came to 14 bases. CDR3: CASSPGPLRQYF. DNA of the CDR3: TGTGCCAGCAGCCCAGGACCCCTAAGGCAGTATTTT.

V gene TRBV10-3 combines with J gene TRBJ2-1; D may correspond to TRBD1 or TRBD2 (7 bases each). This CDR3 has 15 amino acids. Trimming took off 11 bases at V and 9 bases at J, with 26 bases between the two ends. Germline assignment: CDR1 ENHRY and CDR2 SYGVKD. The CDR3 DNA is TGTGCCTCAGGGGGAGGCGGGAGCAGGGCCGGTGAGCAGTTCTTC. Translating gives CASGGGGSRAGEQFF.

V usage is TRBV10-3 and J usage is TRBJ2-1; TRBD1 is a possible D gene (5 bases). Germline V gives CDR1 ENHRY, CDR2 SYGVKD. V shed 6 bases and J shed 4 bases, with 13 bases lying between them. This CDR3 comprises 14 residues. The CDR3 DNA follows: TGTGCCATCAGGGACACCAGGGAATACAATGAGCAGTTCTTC. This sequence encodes CAIRDTREYNEQFF.

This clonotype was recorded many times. CDR3 protein: CASSLAFRPREDYEQYF. CDR3 nucleotides: TGTGCCAGCAGTTTAGCGTTCAGACCCCGAGAAGACTACGAGCAGTACTTC. The rearrangement uses TRBV27 and TRBJ2-7; D not certain. The CDR3 contains 17 residues. V was clipped by 2 bases and J by 3 bases, with 20 bases between them. Germline assignment: CDR1 MNHEY and CDR2 SMNVEV (reference sequence).

The CDR3 loop reads CASSPTGQEIYNEQFF. CDR3 sequence (DNA): TGCGCCAGCAGCCCCACGGGACAGGAGATCTACAATGAGCAGTTCTTC. This chain links TRBV5-1 with TRBJ2-1; 8 bases match TRBD1. V trimming: 4 bases; J trimming: 3 bases; junction bases outside the gene matches: 9. This CDR3 has 16 amino acids. Germline V gives CDR1 SGHRS, CDR2 YFSETQ.

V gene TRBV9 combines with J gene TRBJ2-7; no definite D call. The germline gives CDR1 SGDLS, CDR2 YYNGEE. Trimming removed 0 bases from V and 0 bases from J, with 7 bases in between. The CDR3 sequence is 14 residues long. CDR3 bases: TGTGCCAGCAGCGTAGAGGCCGTCTCCTACGAGCAGTACTTC. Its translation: CASSVEAVSYEQYF.

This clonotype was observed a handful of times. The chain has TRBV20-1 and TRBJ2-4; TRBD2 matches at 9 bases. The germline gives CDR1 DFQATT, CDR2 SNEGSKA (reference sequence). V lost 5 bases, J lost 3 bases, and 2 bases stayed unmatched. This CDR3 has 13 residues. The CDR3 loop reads CSAALAGKNIQYF. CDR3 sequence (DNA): TGCAGTGCTGCACTAGCGGGCAAAAACATTCAGTACTTC.

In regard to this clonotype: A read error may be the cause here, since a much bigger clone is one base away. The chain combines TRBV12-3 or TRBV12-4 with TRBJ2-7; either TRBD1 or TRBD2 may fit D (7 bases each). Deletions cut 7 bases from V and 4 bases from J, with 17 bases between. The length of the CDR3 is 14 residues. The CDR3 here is CASIRTGEGYEQYF. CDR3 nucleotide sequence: TGTGCCAGCATACGAACAGGGGAGGGTTACGAGCAGTACTTC.

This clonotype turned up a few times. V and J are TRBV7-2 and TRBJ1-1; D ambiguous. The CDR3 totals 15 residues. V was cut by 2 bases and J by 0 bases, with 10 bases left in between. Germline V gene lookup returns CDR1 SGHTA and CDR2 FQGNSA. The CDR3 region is CASSLRHTMNTEAFF. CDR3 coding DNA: TGTGCCAGCAGCTTAAGACATACCATGAACACTGAAGCTTTCTTT.

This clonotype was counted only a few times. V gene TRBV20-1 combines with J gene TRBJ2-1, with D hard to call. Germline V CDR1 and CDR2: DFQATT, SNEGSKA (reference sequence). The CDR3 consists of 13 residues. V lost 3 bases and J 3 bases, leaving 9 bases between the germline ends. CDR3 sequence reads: CSASLVGYNEQFF. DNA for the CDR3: TGCAGTGCTAGTTTGGTGGGCTACAATGAGCAGTTCTTC.

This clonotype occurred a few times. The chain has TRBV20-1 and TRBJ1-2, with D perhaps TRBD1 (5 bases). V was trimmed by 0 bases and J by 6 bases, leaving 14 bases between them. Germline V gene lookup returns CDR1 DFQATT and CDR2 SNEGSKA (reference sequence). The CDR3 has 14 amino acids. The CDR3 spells CSARDRGESDGYTF. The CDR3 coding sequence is TGCAGTGCTAGAGATCGGGGGGAGTCGGATGGCTACACCTTC.

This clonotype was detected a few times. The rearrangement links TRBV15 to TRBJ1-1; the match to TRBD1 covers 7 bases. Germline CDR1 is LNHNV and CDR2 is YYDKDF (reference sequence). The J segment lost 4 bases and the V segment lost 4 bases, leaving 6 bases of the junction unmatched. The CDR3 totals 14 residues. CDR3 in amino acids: CATSKNWDSTEAFF. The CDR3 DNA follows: TGTGCCACCAGCAAGAATTGGGACAGCACTGAAGCTTTCTTT.

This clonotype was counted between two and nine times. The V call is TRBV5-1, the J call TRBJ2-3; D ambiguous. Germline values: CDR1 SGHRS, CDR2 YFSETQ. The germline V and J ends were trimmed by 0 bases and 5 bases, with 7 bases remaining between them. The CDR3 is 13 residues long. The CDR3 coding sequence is TGCGCCAGCAGCTTGGGACTTTTAGATACGCAGTATTTT. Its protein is CASSLGLLDTQYF.